These 16 T cell receptor beta chains came from one sample sequenced in a study of spatial heterogeneity in lung cancer. TCRdb recomputed calls from the 5' RACE reads with MiXCR, one row per CDR3 protein. The data hold 4,000 to 5,000 distinct CDR3 sequences, with around 13% observed a single time. What these receptors recognize is not known. Stated time point: sample taken at primary tumor resection. Study findings and constraints: Mutation tallies in tumors tracked expanded intratumoral alpha and beta TCR counts.

This material consisted of lung tumor tissue, taken at surgery. These receptors all come from a female donor with early-stage non-small cell lung cancer.

This clonotype was detected a few times. The J gene is TRBJ2-3, the V gene TRBV12-3 or TRBV12-4; TRBD2 aligns across 14 bases. With V trimmed by 5 bases and J by 9 bases, 10 bases remained unmatched. The CDR3 has 16 amino acids. The CDR3 loop reads CASSLRTSGGPGTQYF. For the CDR3, the DNA is TGTGCCAGCAGTCTTCGGACTAGCGGGGGGCCGGGAACGCAGTATTTT.

This clonotype is classed as medium-sized. The chain has TRBV7-6 and TRBJ1-2; no firm D call. The length of the CDR3 is 13 residues. V lost 1 base, J lost 4 bases, and 7 bases lay in between. Germline assignment: CDR1 SGHVS and CDR2 FNYEAQ. For the CDR3, the DNA is TGTGCCAGCAGCTTAGGGAATTTCTATGGCTACACCTTC. It specifies CASSLGNFYGYTF.

By share, this clonotype counts as medium-sized. The chain is built from TRBV19 and TRBJ2-5, with D perhaps TRBD2 (5 bases). Trimming removed 4 bases at V and 0 bases at J, with 30 bases between. CDR3 length: 21 amino acids. Germline CDR1 is LNHDA and CDR2 is SQIVND (reference sequence). CDR3 sequence (DNA): TGTGCCAGTAGTAAACTTAGGAGCGGCGCAGCCGCCTTTTCTTACCAAGAGACCCAGTACTTC. This encodes CASSKLRSGAAAFSYQETQYF.

The chain links TRBV10-3 to TRBJ2-7, with a possible D match to TRBD1 (6 bases). The V end was cut by 10 bases, the J end by 6 bases, with 13 bases between. This CDR3 has 11 amino acids. CDR1 is ENHRY and CDR2 is SYGVKD in the germline V gene. CDR3 coding DNA: TGTGCCACCAACAGGGACGGCGAGCAGTACTTC. It yields the protein CATNRDGEQYF.

By share, this clonotype counts as medium-sized. The CDR3 nucleotides are TGTGCCAGCAGCACGGGACCGTGGGGCCAGCCCCAGCATTTT. Its translation is CASSTGPWGQPQHF. The V call is TRBV5-4, the J call TRBJ1-5; TRBD1 is a possible D gene (5 bases). This CDR3 contains 14 residues. The germline V and J ends were trimmed by 4 bases and 7 bases, with 15 bases remaining between them. The V gene's germline CDR1 is SGHNT and CDR2 YYREEE (reference sequence).

This clonotype is labeled as medium-sized. The rearrangement uses TRBV9 and TRBJ1-1; 7 bases line up with TRBD1. Germline-derived CDR1 and CDR2 are SGDLS and YYNGEE. J was trimmed by 1 base and V by 0 bases; bases with no gene match: 3. This CDR3 has 15 amino acids. This CDR3 is CASSVGHRGNTEAFF. The CDR3 nucleotides are TGTGCCAGCAGCGTAGGTCACAGGGGGAACACTGAAGCTTTCTTT. The variable domain in full, completed from reference TRBV9 and TRBJ1-1, reads DSGVTQTPKHLITATGQRVTLRCSPRSGDLSVYWYQQSLDQGLQFLIQYYNGEERAKGNILERFSAQQFPDLHSELNLSSLELGDSALYFCASSVGHRGNTEAFFGQGTRLTVV.

This chain uses TRBV7-1 with TRBJ2-3; TRBD2 agrees at 9 bases. TRBV7-1 is an open reading frame whose function is uncertain. Germline trimming cut 1 base from V and 2 bases from J; bases unmatched to any gene: 4. The CDR3 has 16 amino acids. CDR3 in DNA: TGTGCCAGCAGCTCAGGGACTAGCGTAAACACAGATACGCAGTATTTT. It translates to CASSSGTSVNTDTQYF.

This clonotype appeared many times. The V gene is TRBV20-1, the J gene TRBJ2-5; D possibly uses TRBD1 or TRBD2 (5 bases each). V was pared by 5 bases and J by 6 bases, with 16 bases between. The germline gives CDR1 DFQATT, CDR2 SNEGSKA (reference sequence). The CDR3 contains 13 residues. The DNA for the CDR3 is TGCAGTGCTTCACATTCGGGGCGAAAGACCCAGTACTTC. It translates to CSASHSGRKTQYF.

This clonotype appeared many times. This chain connects TRBV30 to TRBJ1-2; 7 nucleotides match TRBD1. Germline CDR1 reads GTSNPN; CDR2 reads SVGIG (reference sequence). The CDR3 runs 14 residues. Trimming took 2 bases from V and 3 from J; bases not matched to a gene: 6. CDR3 nucleotide sequence: TGTGCCTGGAGTCGGACAGGTCCTCACTATGGCTACACCTTC. It codes for CAWSRTGPHYGYTF.

This sequence joins TRBV30 and TRBJ1-3; no definite D call. Trimming took off 5 bases at V and 0 bases at J, with 8 bases between the two ends. Germline CDR1 GTSNPN, CDR2 SVGIG (reference sequence). The CDR3 covers 13 residues. CDR3 loop: CAWALFSGNTIYF. DNA for the CDR3: TGTGCCTGGGCCCTCTTCTCTGGAAACACCATATATTTT.

This clonotype is medium-sized. The rearrangement joins TRBV19 to TRBJ1-5; 7 bases agree with TRBD1. The CDR3 sequence is 14 residues long. Germline V gene sequence: CDR1 LNHDA, CDR2 SQIVND (reference sequence). J gave up 7 bases and V 4 bases, and 7 bases lay outside the gene matches. The CDR3 coding sequence is TGTGCCAGTAGTAATTGGGGACAGTCACAGCCCCAGCATTTT. The encoded protein is CASSNWGQSQPQHF. Full variable domain (rest looked up from reference TRBV19 and TRBJ1-5): DGGITQSPKYLFRKEGQNVTLSCEQNLNHDAMYWYRQDPGQGLRLIYYSQIVNDFQKGDIAEGYSVSREKKESFPLTVTSAQKNPTAFYLCASSNWGQSQPQHFGDGTRLSIL.

This clonotype counts as medium-sized. V is TRBV18 and J is TRBJ1-1; D gene unclear. Trimming pared 5 bases from V and 1 base from J, leaving 5 bases between. The germline V gene has CDR1 KGHSH and CDR2 LQKENI. This CDR3 has 12 amino acids. The CDR3 spells CASSLQNTEAFF. CDR3 in DNA: TGTGCCAGCTCATTGCAGAACACTGAAGCTTTCTTT.

This clonotype was seen a handful of times. The genes are TRBV11-2 and TRBJ2-5, with a possible D match to TRBD1 (6 bases). Germline lookup yields CDR1 SGHAT and CDR2 FQNNGV. The CDR3 spans 14 residues. V was pared by 5 bases and J by 2 bases, with 12 bases between. The DNA for the CDR3 is TGTGCCAGCAGCGCTTACAGGGAACAAGAGACCCAGTACTTC. It codes for CASSAYREQETQYF.

The chain joins TRBV29-1 to TRBJ1-1; possibly TRBD1 for D (5 bases). Germline values: CDR1 SQVTM, CDR2 ANQGSEA. The CDR3 extends over 12 amino acids. Trimming left V 4 bases short and J 2 bases short, with 8 bases between. In DNA form, the CDR3 reads TGCAGCGTTGTAGGGGCAAACACTGAAGCTTTCTTT. This translates into CSVVGANTEAFF.

V gene TRBV5-1 combines with J gene TRBJ2-7; TRBD2 agrees at 10 bases. The CDR3 runs to 15 residues. J was trimmed by 5 bases and V by 3 bases; bases with no gene match: 8. CDR1 and CDR2 from the germline V gene are SGHRS and YFSETQ. CDR3 amino acids: CASSSLAGGVNEQYF. The CDR3 region has the DNA TGCGCCAGCAGCTCCTTAGCGGGGGGAGTGAACGAGCAGTACTTC.

The chain has TRBV29-1 and TRBJ1-1; 7 bases map to TRBD1. Looked up from germline, CDR1 is SQVTM and CDR2 is ANQGSEA. With 4 bases clipped from V and 5 bases from J, the junction kept 4 bases outside the gene matches. The CDR3 is made up of 12 amino acids. The CDR3 protein is CSVGQGITEAFF. CDR3 nucleotide sequence: TGCAGCGTTGGACAGGGAATAACTGAAGCTTTCTTT.